Below, 14 T cell receptor beta chains from the same sample are listed, as sequenced in a study of blood T cell repertoires in COVID-19. TCRdb keeps only in-frame clones here, not all; method: immunoSEQ multiplex PCR. The sample includes 40,000 to 45,000 clones, approximately 90% of them seen just once. Material: peripheral blood. These receptors were collected from a man aged 50 or older with active COVID-19.

The chain couples TRBV7-2 to TRBJ2-7; 7 nucleotides agree with TRBD2. V dropped 1 base and J dropped 3; count of bases not matched to a gene: 6. The CDR3 runs to 15 residues. The V gene's germline CDR1 is SGHTA and CDR2 FQGNSA. The CDR3 reads CASSLEAGRNYEQYF. The DNA of the CDR3 is TGTGCCAGCAGCTTAGAAGCGGGGAGGAACTACGAGCAGTACTTC.

The CDR3 DNA is TGTGCCAGCTCACCAATGCTCGGCGGAGAAGAGACCCAGTACTTC. It yields the protein CASSPMLGGEETQYF. The gene calls are TRBV18 and TRBJ2-5, with D unclear. CDR3 length: 15 residues. Trimming removed 2 bases from V and 3 bases from J, with 13 bases in between. CDR1 is KGHSH, CDR2 LQKENI, per germline.

This chain connects TRBV7-2 to TRBJ1-5; D is possibly TRBD1 (6 bases). The CDR3 contains 13 residues. V was shortened by 5 bases and J by 11 bases, with 16 bases between the two germline ends. The V gene's germline CDR1 is SGHTA and CDR2 FQGNSA. The CDR3 loop reads CASSPRVEGAQHF. In DNA, the CDR3 is TGTGCCAGCAGCCCACGCGTTGAGGGGGCCCAGCATTTT. Using reference TRBV7-2 and TRBJ1-5 for the parts outside the CDR3, the full variable domain is GAGVSQSPSNKVTEKGKDVELRCDPISGHTALYWYRQSLGQGLEFLIYFQGNSAPDKSGLPSDRFSAERTGGSVSTLTIQRTQQEDSAVYLCASSPRVEGAQHFGDGTRLSIL.

V is TRBV3-1 (or the pseudogene TRBV3-2) and J is TRBJ2-1, with 8 bases aligning to TRBD2. With 4 bases clipped from V and 5 bases from J, the junction kept 10 bases outside the gene matches. The CDR3 sequence is 16 residues long. CDR1 LGHDT and CDR2 YNNKEL come from the germline V gene (reference sequence). CDR3 DNA sequence: TGTGCCAGCAGCCGCCCCGAAACTAGCGGCCACAATGAGCAGTTCTTC. It codes for CASSRPETSGHNEQFF.

The chain couples TRBV29-1 to TRBJ1-2, with 7 bases fitting TRBD1. Per the germline V gene, CDR1 is SQVTM and CDR2 is ANQGSEA. The CDR3 is 13 amino acids. V trimming: 6 bases; J trimming: 6 bases; junction bases outside the gene matches: 10. In DNA, the CDR3 is TGCAGCGTCTCCCGGGACAGAGAAAATGGCTACACCTTC. As protein: CSVSRDRENGYTF.

DNA of the CDR3: TGTGCCAGCGGGAGTTTGTCAGCTAACTATGGCTACACCTTC. Amino acids: CASGSLSANYGYTF. V usage is TRBV28 and J usage is TRBJ1-2; D call uncertain. Trimming removed 8 bases from V and 0 bases from J, with 13 bases in between. CDR3 length: 14 residues. Germline V gene lookup returns CDR1 MDHEN and CDR2 SYDVKM.

The J gene is TRBJ2-7, the V gene TRBV27; D is possibly TRBD2 (5 bases). This CDR3 is built from 13 residues. The germline V and J ends were trimmed by 3 bases and 3 bases, with 9 bases remaining between them. Germline assignment: CDR1 MNHEY and CDR2 SMNVEV (reference sequence). CDR3 sequence reads: CASSLTGFYEQYF. Written as DNA, the CDR3 is TGTGCCAGCAGTTTGACGGGATTCTACGAGCAGTACTTC.

The V gene is TRBV5-5, the J gene TRBJ2-3, with 8 bases that match TRBD1. Germline CDR1 SGHKS, CDR2 YYEKEE (reference sequence). V gave up 2 bases and J gave up 2 bases; unmatched junction bases: 7. CDR3 length: 16 amino acids. The CDR3 region has the DNA TGTGCCAGCAGCTTTGGACAGGGTGCTTTCACAGATACGCAGTATTTT. Protein sequence: CASSFGQGAFTDTQYF.

The gene calls are TRBV29-1 and TRBJ2-2; TRBD2 aligns across 13 bases. V shed 6 bases, J shed 6 bases, and the junction held 4 bases outside the gene matches. Germline values: CDR1 SQVTM, CDR2 ANQGSEA. This CDR3 spans 14 amino acids. DNA for the CDR3: TGCAGCGTCCTCGGACTAGCGGGAGCCGGGGAGCTGTTTTTT. Translation gives CSVLGLAGAGELFF.

The chain has TRBV5-1 and TRBJ2-7, with D uncertain. This CDR3 comprises 14 residues. V was trimmed by 3 bases and J by 5 bases, leaving 15 bases between them. Germline values: CDR1 SGHRS, CDR2 YFSETQ. The CDR3 is CASSSLGVNNEQYF. In nucleotides, the CDR3 is TGCGCCAGCAGCTCCCTCGGAGTTAACAACGAGCAGTACTTC.

V usage is TRBV11-3 and J usage is TRBJ1-1; TRBD1 matches at 8 bases. V was pared by 4 bases and J by 3 bases, with 4 bases of the junction left unmatched. Germline V lookup: CDR1 SGHNT, CDR2 YENEEA. CDR3 size: 14 residues. CDR3 amino acids: CASSSTGGDTEAFF. The CDR3 nucleotides read TGTGCCAGCAGCTCAACAGGGGGGGACACTGAAGCTTTCTTT.

This chain joins TRBV14 and TRBJ2-2; D is undetermined. Trimming took 0 bases from V and 5 from J, leaving 10 bases between them. The CDR3 extends over 15 amino acids. Germline assignment: CDR1 SGHDN and CDR2 FVKESK. CDR3 residues: CASSQEGRGTGELFF. The CDR3, as DNA: TGTGCCAGCAGCCAAGAAGGTAGAGGAACCGGGGAGCTGTTTTTT.

The rearrangement links TRBV18 to TRBJ2-1; 7 bases map to TRBD2. Germline-derived CDR1 and CDR2 are KGHSH and LQKENI. With V trimmed by 4 bases and J by 0 bases, 3 bases remained unmatched. This CDR3 spans 15 amino acids. In nucleotides, the CDR3 is TGTGCCAGCTCACTGGGACTACTCTCCTACAATGAGCAGTTCTTC. It is translated as CASSLGLLSYNEQFF.

V and J are TRBV3-1 (or the pseudogene TRBV3-2) and TRBJ2-7; D remains unclear. This CDR3 contains 13 residues. Germline-derived CDR1 and CDR2 are LGHDT and YNNKEL (reference sequence). Deletions cut 2 bases from V and 3 bases from J, with 8 bases between. The CDR3 region is CASSQIQNYEQYF. CDR3 bases: TGTGCCAGCAGCCAAATCCAGAACTACGAGCAGTACTTC.